This T cell receptor (beta chain) appears in the sequencing data of a study of shared clonotypes between healthy human individuals. Background on the study: The plates for each donor numbered three CD4 naive, three CD4 memory, two CD8 naive and one CD8 memory.

Germline V CDR1 and CDR2: SNHLY, FYNNEI. Germline trimming cut 4 bases from V and 5 bases from J; bases unmatched to any gene: 12. This CDR3 has 16 amino acids. The study's findings and limits: Naive subsets typically showed greater estimated richness than memory subsets. Relative to their counterparts shared across all four donors, non-shared clonotypes exhibited diminished generation probabilities.

Naive CD8 cells lacked CD45RO, underwent positive selection for CCR7 and left out terminally differentiated effector memory CD45RA+ cells. TCRdb keeps only in-frame clones here, not all; method: immunoSEQ multiplex PCR. The sample comprises about 2 million clones, roughly 95% of which are singletons, and approximately 1.2% rests with the top ten. In the case of this clone: What it binds is not known.

The clonotype comes from a man between 18 and 29 years old in good health. The sequenced material came from naive CD8+ T cells sorted from blood. The chain links TRBV2 to TRBJ2-7; 9 nucleotides align to TRBD1. CDR3 nucleotides: TGTGCCAGCAGTGGCAACCGGGACAGGGACATCAACGAGCAGTACTTC. Protein: CASSGNRDRDINEQYF. The full variable domain, its missing parts supplied by reference TRBV2 and TRBJ2-7, is EPEVTQTPSHQVTQMGQEVILRCVPISNHLYFYWYRQILGQKVEFLVSFYNNEISEKSEIFDDQFSVERPDGSNFTLKIRSTKLEDSAMYFCASSGNRDRDINEQYFGPGTRLTVT.